Given below is one T cell receptor (beta chain) in context. Its antigen is not yet known. One base away there is no much larger clone; base qualities are not given. Participants in the prospective study were enrolled through a virtual design, were aged roughly 18 to 100 years, and lived in approximately 25 United States geographic areas. To assign participants to cohorts, the prospective study relied on clinical history that participants themselves reported in a screening survey and a study questionnaire. Recovered participants in ImmuneRACE Cohort 3 were defined as having two consecutive negative NP/OP PCR tests, clearance from a healthcare professional, or resolution of symptoms. Each participant in the prospective study had whole blood, serum and a nasopharyngeal or oropharyngeal swab collected by mobile phlebotomists. Participants in the prospective study had the option to provide additional blood draws and questionnaires over an approximately two-month period. Before DNA extraction, blood samples from the prospective study were shipped at room temperature or frozen.

Including cysteine and phenylalanine, the CDR3 has 13 amino acids. Solely the CDR3 DNA is kept, with 39 bases framed from the first base. Reading the germline V gene (reference sequence) gives CDR1 GTSNPN and CDR2 SVGIG. V lost 8 bases and J lost 0 bases; the stretch between them is 13 bases long. TCRbeta CDR3 regions were amplified from genomic DNA using the immunoSEQ Assay, a bias-controlled multiplex PCR. In the source study's methods: The number of nucleated cells in each sample was estimated from the amplification of reference gene primers within the assay. Sequence reads were collapsed and filtered to measure the absolute abundance of every unique TCRbeta CDR3 rearrangement. For each sample, productive Simpson clonality was calculated by taking the square root of Simpson's diversity index across productive rearrangements. TCRdb re-hosts the immuneACCESS table, in-frame sequences only. Its copies lack some clones; in the studies checked, an unresolved V gene accounts for under half of them, and the cause for the rest is not known. That table furnishes V, J and clone size, whereas the DNA furnished D and trimming. Across this sample there are about 170,000 clones, with 75% to 85% seen only once. The ten largest clones add up to about 15% of the sample.

The sample is drawn from a study of blood T cell repertoires in COVID-19 (TCRdb year 2020). Background on the whole study: The collaborator samples originated in the United States, Italy and Spain and spanned the acute and convalescent phases of COVID-19. The prospective study material was composed of cDNA or gDNA derived from T cells, B-cell-depleted T cells, or PBMCs. Where available, HLA class I and class II types were obtained from metadata supplied by the sample provider rather than from assay-based typing. The sample metadata nearly always contained a de-identified subject ID, COVID-19 status, age in years and sex. Subjects who had been exposed to COVID-19, were actively infected with it, or had recovered from it provided the deeply sampled blood TCRbeta repertoires that made up the dataset. The repertoires were made available in a free public database intended to serve as a resource for research on the immune response to SARS-CoV-2. The samples were drawn from two sources: the first 160 participants of the ongoing ImmuneRACE study, and some 1,300 subjects contributed by 6 global collaborators.

Results and caveats for the whole study, not just this receptor: Clinical and demographic metadata were provided uncurated, with the amount varying by source and participant.

In this chain, TRBV30 is recombined with TRBJ1-1; perhaps TRBD1 is the D gene, with 5 bases matching. Sequences were obtained from PBMCs or T cells enriched from blood (not recorded which). This TCR was sampled from a man over 45 who had recovered from COVID-19. Here the CDR3 is given as CARTTELNTEAFF. The DNA sequence reads TGTGCCAGAACGACAGAGCTGAACACTGAAGCTTTCTTT.